The 14 T cell receptor beta chains in this list originate from one sample, sequenced in a study of cytomegalovirus exposure and HLA in healthy donors. The PCR contained 60 Vbeta and 13 Jbeta primers. The method was immunoSEQ multiplex PCR; TCRdb's version includes in-frame clones alone and lacks a portion of them. The table has about 93,000 clones, 55% to 70% seen once. The sample was PBMCs. Receptors were obtained from a boy aged 5 to 17 in good health and CMV-seropositive.

In this sample, this clone turned up a few times. The V and J genes are TRBV15 and TRBJ2-5, with 9 bases aligning to TRBD2. V gave up 6 bases and J gave up 2 bases; unmatched junction bases: 10. The CDR3 is 16 amino acids. CDR1 is LNHNV and CDR2 is YYDKDF in the germline V gene (reference sequence). The CDR3 DNA sequence: TGTGCCACCAGGAAAGGGACTAGCAGGCCGCAAGAGACCCAGTACTTC. Protein sequence: CATRKGTSRPQETQYF. Full variable domain (outside the CDR3, taken from reference TRBV15 and TRBJ2-5): DAMVIQNPRYQVTQFGKPVTLSCSQTLNHNVMYWYQQKSSQAPKLLFHYYDKDFNNEADTPDNFQSRRPNTSFCFLDIRSPGLGDTAMYLCATRKGTSRPQETQYFGPGTRLLVL.

The chain carries TRBV29-1 and TRBJ1-5; D perhaps matches TRBD1 (5 bases). The length of the CDR3 is 15 residues. From germline, CDR1 is SQVTM and CDR2 ANQGSEA. The V gene lost 2 bases and the J gene lost 5 bases, with 16 bases spanning the gap. The CDR3 region has the DNA TGCAGCGTTGAAAGTTTGGGCAGGGTGGATCAGCCCCAGCATTTT. Protein sequence: CSVESLGRVDQPQHF.

This chain's CDR3 is CASQGTSGSGRSEQYF. CDR3 nucleotides: TGTGCCAGCCAGGGGACTAGCGGGAGTGGCCGATCCGAGCAGTACTTC. The J gene is TRBJ2-7, the V gene TRBV7-2, with TRBD2 identical over 14 bases. This CDR3 contains 16 residues. The germline V gene has CDR1 SGHTA and CDR2 FQGNSA. After removal of 8 bases from V and 6 bases from J, the junction contained 12 bases not matched to a gene.

This clone was seen a few times. The chain recombines TRBV2 with TRBJ2-7; 8 bases are shared with TRBD2. The CDR3 is 14 amino acids. CDR1 SNHLY and CDR2 FYNNEI come from the germline V gene. J lost 5 bases, V lost 3 bases, and 6 bases had no gene match. CDR3 sequence reads: CASSELAGINEQYF. Here the CDR3 DNA reads TGTGCCAGCAGTGAGCTAGCGGGTATTAACGAGCAGTACTTC.

V and J are TRBV2 and TRBJ2-1, with 8 positions matching TRBD2. The V gene's germline CDR1 is SNHLY and CDR2 FYNNEI. The CDR3 is made up of 15 amino acids. Trimming at V came to 1 base and at J to 9 bases, leaving 8 bases not matched to a gene. The CDR3 loop is CASSEVSGSIGEQFF. The CDR3 DNA follows: TGTGCCAGCAGTGAAGTGAGCGGGAGTATCGGTGAGCAGTTCTTC.

This clone has a handful of counts. This chain uses TRBV6-1 with TRBJ2-2; 9 nucleotides line up with TRBD2. The germline V gene encodes CDR1 MNHNS and CDR2 SASEGT. Trimming removed 4 bases from V and 7 bases from J; junction bases left unmatched: 7. CDR3 length: 15 residues. CDR3 sequence reads: CASSAMVAGVGELFF. Here the CDR3 DNA reads TGTGCCAGCAGTGCGATGGTAGCGGGAGTCGGGGAGCTGTTTTTT.

This rearrangement joins TRBV25-1 to TRBJ2-3; D perhaps matches TRBD1 (5 bases). The V end was cut by 3 bases, the J end by 0 bases, with 10 bases between. Germline-derived CDR1 and CDR2 are MGHDK and SYGVNS. The CDR3 runs to 15 residues. CDR3 sequence (DNA): TGTGCCAGCAGTGAGTTCGACAGTAGCACAGATACGCAGTATTTT. It codes for CASSEFDSSTDTQYF.

The chain has TRBV7-9 and TRBJ1-6; tentative D call: TRBD1 (6 bases). The CDR3 extends over 16 amino acids. V lost 6 bases and J lost 0, with 12 bases in between. In germline, CDR1 is SEHNR, CDR2 FQNEAQ (reference sequence). CDR3 in DNA: TGTGCCAGCAGTCCTCAGGGGATCTCCTATAATTCACCCCTCCACTTT. It translates to CASSPQGISYNSPLHF.

On this clone itself: The junction departs from germline at one end; a sequencing error may be responsible. The chain carries TRBV5-6 and TRBJ1-2; a weak D match, TRBD1 (6 bases). CDR3 length: 13 residues. Germline V gene lookup returns CDR1 SGHDT and CDR2 YYEEEE. The CDR3 coding sequence is TGTGCCAGCAGCCATAAGGGGGGGAGCGGCTACCCCTTC. Translating gives CASSHKGGSGYPF.

The chain has TRBV15 and TRBJ2-3; D is perhaps TRBD1 (5 bases). CDR1 and CDR2 (germline): LNHNV, YYDKDF (reference sequence). The V gene lost 5 bases and the J gene lost 2 bases, with 14 bases spanning the gap. The CDR3 totals 15 residues. CDR3 sequence (DNA): TGTGCCACCAGCTACATGCAGGGTCCCACAGATACGCAGTATTTT. Protein sequence: CATSYMQGPTDTQYF. The full variable domain, completed using reference TRBV15 and TRBJ2-3, is DAMVIQNPRYQVTQFGKPVTLSCSQTLNHNVMYWYQQKSSQAPKLLFHYYDKDFNNEADTPDNFQSRRPNTSFCFLDIRSPGLGDTAMYLCATSYMQGPTDTQYFGPGTRLTVL.

This clone was counted between two and nine times. The rearrangement uses TRBV7-9 and TRBJ2-7, with D possibly matching TRBD2 (5 bases). The ends were cut back, 5 bases at V and 2 bases at J, with 16 bases in the middle. The CDR3 is made up of 15 amino acids. Germline CDR1 and CDR2: SEHNR and FQNEAQ (reference sequence). CDR3 loop: CASSRPWRVTYEQYF. The CDR3 DNA is TGTGCCAGCAGCCGCCCTTGGCGGGTGACCTACGAGCAGTACTTC. Looking up the rest from reference TRBV7-9 and TRBJ2-7 gives the full variable domain: DTGVSQNPRHKITKRGQNVTFRCDPISEHNRLYWYRQTLGQGPEFLTYFQNEAQLEKSRLLSDRFSAERPKGSFSTLEIQRTEQGDSAMYLCASSRPWRVTYEQYFGPGTRLTVT.

The V gene is TRBV25-1, the J gene TRBJ1-2, with D maybe TRBD1 (6 bases). The CDR3 totals 17 residues. Germline V gene data show CDR1 as MGHDK and CDR2 as SYGVNS. Trimming pared 6 bases from V and 3 bases from J, leaving 23 bases between. CDR3 protein: CASSPSVPGAPDYGYTF. CDR3 nucleotides: TGTGCCAGCAGCCCCTCGGTCCCAGGGGCGCCCGACTATGGCTACACCTTC.

The rearrangement uses TRBV7-9 and TRBJ1-2, with D perhaps TRBD1 (5 bases). Looked up from germline, CDR1 is SEHNR and CDR2 is FQNEAQ (reference sequence). The CDR3 is 13 residues long. Trimming took 2 bases from V and 8 from J, leaving 12 bases between them. The CDR3 sequence is CASSLPGGSGYTF. The CDR3 DNA follows: TGTGCCAGCAGCTTACCGGGGGGTAGCGGCTACACCTTC.

The V and J genes are TRBV5-6 and TRBJ2-5; TRBD1 agrees at 8 bases. V shed 3 bases and J 0 bases; nucleotides not matched to a gene: 7. There are 16 residues in the CDR3. Germline CDR1 and CDR2: SGHDT and YYEEEE. CDR3 DNA sequence: TGTGCCAGCAGCTGGGGGACAGGAGTATACCAAGAGACCCAGTACTTC. It yields the protein CASSWGTGVYQETQYF.